This TCR beta chain was identified during a study of patients and donors after allogeneic stem cell transplantation. This clonotype has only a few counts. CDR3 size: 13 residues. The germline CDR1 and CDR2 sequences are ENHRY and SYGVKD. J was trimmed by 10 bases and V by 4 bases; bases with no gene match: 4. TCRdb re-analysed the RT-PCR reads in MiXCR, keeping a single row per CDR3 protein. Of fewer than 500,000 distinct CDR3 sequences in the sample, around 15% were seen once. This clonotype was obtained from a human donor who was either an allogeneic HSCT recipient or a stem cell or donor lymphocyte infusion donor (not recorded which). It is not recorded whose cells these are; they may come from a transplant donor. This chain connects TRBV10-3 to TRBJ1-6, with 7 positions matching TRBD1. Sequenced material: blood, either unsorted or a sorted T cell fraction (not recorded which). The CDR3 sequence: CAISGTGRSPLHF. The CDR3 nucleotides are TGTGCCATCAGTGGGACAGGAAGGTCACCCCTCCACTTT.